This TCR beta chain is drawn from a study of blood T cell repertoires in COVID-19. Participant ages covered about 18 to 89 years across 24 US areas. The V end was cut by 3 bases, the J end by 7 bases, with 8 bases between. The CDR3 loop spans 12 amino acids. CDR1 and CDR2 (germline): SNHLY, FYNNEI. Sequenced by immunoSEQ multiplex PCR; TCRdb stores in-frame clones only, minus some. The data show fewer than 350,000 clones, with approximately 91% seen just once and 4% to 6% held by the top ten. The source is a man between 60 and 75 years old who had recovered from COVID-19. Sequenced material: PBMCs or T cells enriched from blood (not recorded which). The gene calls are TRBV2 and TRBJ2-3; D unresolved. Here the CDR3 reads CASSERRYTQYF. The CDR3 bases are TGTGCCAGCAGTGAGAGGAGATATACGCAGTATTTT.